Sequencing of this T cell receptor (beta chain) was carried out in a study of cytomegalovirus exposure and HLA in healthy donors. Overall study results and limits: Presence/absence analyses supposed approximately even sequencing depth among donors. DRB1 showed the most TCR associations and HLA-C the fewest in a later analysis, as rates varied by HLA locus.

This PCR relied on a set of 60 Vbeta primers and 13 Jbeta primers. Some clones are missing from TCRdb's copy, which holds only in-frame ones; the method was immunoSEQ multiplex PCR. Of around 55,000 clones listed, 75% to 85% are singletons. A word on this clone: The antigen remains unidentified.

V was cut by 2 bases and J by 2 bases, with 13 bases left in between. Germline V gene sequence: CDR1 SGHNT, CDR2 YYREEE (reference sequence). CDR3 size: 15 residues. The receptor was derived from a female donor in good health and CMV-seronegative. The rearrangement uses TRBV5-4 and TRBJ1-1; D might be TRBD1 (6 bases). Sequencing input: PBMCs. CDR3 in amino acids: CASSFARQENTEAFF. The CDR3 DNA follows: TGTGCCAGCAGCTTCGCGAGACAGGAAAACACTGAAGCTTTCTTT.